The T cell receptor (beta chain) under discussion was sequenced for a study of blood T cell repertoires in COVID-19. Assay used: immunoSEQ multiplex PCR; TCRdb lists only in-frame clones, some missing. The sample holds about 410,000 clones, less than 95% seen once. The CDR3 spans 16 residues. V lost 5 bases and J lost 7; bases outside the gene matches: 12. Germline loops: CDR1 SSHAT, CDR2 FNYEAQ (reference sequence). The source material was PBMCs or T cells enriched from blood (not recorded which). The chain uses TRBV7-7 and TRBJ2-1, with TRBD2 identical over 9 bases. The sequence was obtained from a man aged 18 to 29 who had recovered from COVID-19. As DNA, the CDR3 is TGTGCCAGCAGCCCGAGCCTAGCGGGGTTGGGGAATGAGCAGTTCTTC. It translates to CASSPSLAGLGNEQFF.